Presented here are 11 T cell receptor beta chains from one specimen sequenced in a study of blood T cell repertoires in COVID-19. Repertoires were generated with immunoSEQ multiplex PCR, while TCRdb's copy carries only in-frame clones and drops some. The sample gives approximately 190,000 clones, 82% of which show up once; 7.8% is in the top ten. The sample taken for sequencing was peripheral blood. The source is an older woman with COVID-19, enrolled during active disease.

V usage is TRBV3-1 (or the pseudogene TRBV3-2) and J usage is TRBJ1-1; a possible D gene is TRBD1 (6 bases). The CDR3 has 16 residues. The ends were cut back, 0 bases at V and 4 bases at J, with 15 bases in the middle. Germline loops: CDR1 LGHDT, CDR2 YNNKEL (reference sequence). The CDR3 protein is CASSQDGGGGPTEAFF. The CDR3 nucleotides read TGTGCCAGCAGCCAAGATGGCGGGGGCGGACCCACTGAAGCTTTCTTT.

The chain carries TRBV28 and TRBJ2-5; a possible D gene is TRBD2 (5 bases). The CDR3 consists of 15 residues. Germline lookup yields CDR1 MDHEN and CDR2 SYDVKM. V lost 7 bases and J lost 4, with 19 bases in between. CDR3 nucleotide sequence: TGTGCCAGCACTCACTCCGGGCAAGGAGGAGAGACCCAGTACTTC. Its translation is CASTHSGQGGETQYF.

This sequence joins TRBV4-3 and TRBJ1-3; tentatively, D is TRBD1 (6 bases). Per germline, CDR1 LGHNA and CDR2 YSLEER. Trimming pared 3 bases from V and 4 bases from J, leaving 22 bases between. The CDR3 runs to 18 residues. The chain's CDR3 is CASSQSVIRGAGGNTIYF. As DNA, the CDR3 is TGCGCCAGCAGCCAGTCAGTAATACGGGGGGCGGGCGGAAACACCATATATTTT.

The chain carries TRBV2 and TRBJ1-1; unclear D gene. Germline V gives CDR1 SNHLY, CDR2 FYNNEI. The CDR3 is 14 amino acids. V shed 3 bases and J shed 8 bases, with 16 bases lying between them. CDR3 region: CASSDRRPEMEAFF. CDR3 DNA: TGTGCCAGCAGTGATCGGCGGCCGGAGATGGAAGCTTTCTTT.

V gene TRBV5-4 combines with J gene TRBJ1-2; 8 bases align to TRBD1. The germline CDR1 and CDR2 sequences are SGHNT and YYREEE (reference sequence). Trimming removed 2 bases from V and 0 bases from J; junction bases left unmatched: 0. CDR3 size: 14 residues. This CDR3 reads CASSLQGANYGYTF. CDR3 in DNA: TGTGCCAGCAGCTTACAGGGGGCTAACTATGGCTACACCTTC.

CDR3 protein: CASSQDSASYNEQFF. As DNA, the CDR3 is TGTGCCAGCAGCCAGGACTCGGCTTCCTACAATGAGCAGTTCTTC. This chain uses TRBV7-3 with TRBJ2-1, with a possible D match to TRBD2 (5 bases). Germline CDR1 is SGHTA and CDR2 is FQGTGA. The CDR3 totals 15 residues. Trimming took off 5 bases at V and 1 base at J, with 12 bases between the two ends. Drawing the rest from reference TRBV7-3 and TRBJ2-1, the complete variable domain is GAGVSQTPSNKVTEKGKYVELRCDPISGHTALYWYRQSLGQGPEFLIYFQGTGAADDSGLPNDRFFAVRPEGSVSTLKIQRTERGDSAVYLCASSQDSASYNEQFFGPGTRLTVL.

J is TRBJ2-3 and V is TRBV2; D call uncertain. CDR1 and CDR2 from the germline V gene are SNHLY and FYNNEI. The CDR3 has 13 amino acids. V lost 6 bases to trimming and J lost 14 bases, with 21 bases between them. The CDR3 here is CASREQLTRSGYF. The CDR3 region has the DNA TGTGCCAGCAGGGAGCAACTCACCCGGTCGGGGTATTTT.

This chain uses TRBV7-2 with TRBJ1-4; D gene unclear. The CDR3 is 15 amino acids. In germline, CDR1 is SGHTA, CDR2 FQGNSA. Trimming cost V 6 bases and J 0 bases, with 11 bases left between them. Here the CDR3 reads CASSSGRATNEKLFF. The CDR3, as DNA: TGTGCCAGCAGTTCGGGGAGGGCAACTAATGAAAAACTGTTTTTT.

The chain links TRBV9 to TRBJ2-1; the match to TRBD2 covers 11 bases. Germline CDR1 and CDR2: SGDLS and YYNGEE. V lost 4 bases to trimming and J lost 8 bases; unmatched junction nucleotides: 11. The CDR3 length is 16 residues. The CDR3 coding sequence is TGTGCCAGCAGCCCTGAACTAGCGGGAGTAGCCCATGAGCAGTTCTTC. It yields the protein CASSPELAGVAHEQFF.

The CDR3: CASSPSGTAFNEKLFF. The CDR3 region has the DNA TGTGCCAGCAGTCCCTCCGGGACAGCTTTTAATGAAAAACTGTTTTTT. The chain combines TRBV27 with TRBJ1-4, with 7 bases aligning to TRBD1. Germline assignment: CDR1 MNHEY and CDR2 SMNVEV (reference sequence). The CDR3 is 16 residues long. The V segment lost 5 bases and the J segment 4 bases; nucleotides outside the gene matches: 10.

Only a few counts were recorded for this clone. The rearrangement joins TRBV28 to TRBJ2-7; perhaps TRBD1 as D (5 bases). V gave up 6 bases and J gave up 0 bases, with 12 bases separating them. This CDR3 comprises 14 residues. Germline-derived CDR1 and CDR2 are MDHEN and SYDVKM. The CDR3 protein is CASSQTASSYEQYF. The CDR3, as DNA: TGTGCCAGCAGCCAGACAGCGTCCTCCTACGAGCAGTACTTC. Looking up the rest from reference TRBV28 and TRBJ2-7 gives the full variable domain: DVKVTQSSRYLVKRTGEKVFLECVQDMDHENMFWYRQDPGLGLRLIYFSYDVKMKEKGDIPEGYSVSREKKERFSLILESASTNQTSMYLCASSQTASSYEQYFGPGTRLTVT.